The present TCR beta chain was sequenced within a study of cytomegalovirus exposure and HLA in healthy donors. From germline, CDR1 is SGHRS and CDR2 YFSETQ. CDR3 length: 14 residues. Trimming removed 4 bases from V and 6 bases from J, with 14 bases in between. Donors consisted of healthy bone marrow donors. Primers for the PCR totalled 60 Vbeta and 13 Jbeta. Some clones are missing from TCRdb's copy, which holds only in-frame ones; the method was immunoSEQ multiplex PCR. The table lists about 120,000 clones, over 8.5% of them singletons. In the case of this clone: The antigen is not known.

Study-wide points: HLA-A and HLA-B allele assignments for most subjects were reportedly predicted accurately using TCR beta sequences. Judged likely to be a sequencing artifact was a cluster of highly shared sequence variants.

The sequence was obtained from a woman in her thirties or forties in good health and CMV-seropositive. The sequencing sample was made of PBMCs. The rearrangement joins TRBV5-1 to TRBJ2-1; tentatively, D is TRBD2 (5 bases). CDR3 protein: CASSMPGLRNEQFF. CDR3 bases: TGCGCCAGCAGCATGCCAGGACTTCGCAATGAGCAGTTCTTC.